This entry lists 20 T cell receptor beta chains sequenced from one sample in a study of T cell responses to AZD1222 COVID-19 vaccine. Using immunoSEQ multiplex PCR, the repertoire was profiled, and TCRdb retains in-frame clones only, with some absent. The sample lists about 220,000 clones, around 93% occurring once. Sequenced material: peripheral blood, taken on day 0 of MenACWY control vaccination. These receptors originate from an adult in good health.

V is TRBV25-1 and J is TRBJ1-3; maybe TRBD1 (6 bases). V lost 2 bases and J lost 3, with 14 bases in between. Germline V gives CDR1 MGHDK, CDR2 SYGVNS. The CDR3 runs to 16 residues. The CDR3 sequence: CASSESGRGGGNTIYF. The CDR3 DNA reads TGTGCCAGCAGTGAAAGCGGCAGGGGTGGTGGAAACACCATATATTTT.

The V and J genes are TRBV30 and TRBJ1-3; D uncertain. This CDR3 contains 13 residues. The germline V gene has CDR1 GTSNPN and CDR2 SVGIG (reference sequence). V was clipped by 3 bases and J by 0 bases, with 6 bases between them. For the CDR3, the DNA is TGTGCCTGGAGGGTTCACTCTGGAAACACCATATATTTT. Its protein product is CAWRVHSGNTIYF. Complete variable domain (other parts from reference TRBV30 and TRBJ1-3): SQTIHQWPATLVQPVGSPLSLECTVEGTSNPNLYWYRQAAGRGLQLLFYSVGIGQISSEVPQNLSASRPQDRQFILSSKKLLLSDSGFYLCAWRVHSGNTIYFGEGSWLTVV.

The genes are TRBV7-2 and TRBJ1-4; D not certain. V was cut by 5 bases and J by 3 bases, with 13 bases left in between. This CDR3 is 15 amino acids long. The V gene's germline CDR1 is SGHTA and CDR2 FQGNSA. DNA for the CDR3: TGTGCCAGCAGCGCCGGACGGACGGCTAATGAAAAACTGTTTTTT. Translated, it gives CASSAGRTANEKLFF.

This chain joins TRBV18 and TRBJ1-5, with 8 bases fitting TRBD1. Germline V CDR1 and CDR2: KGHSH, LQKENI. The junction had 5 bases not matched to a gene; V was cut back by 3 bases and J by 4 bases. The CDR3 consists of 15 residues. CDR3 DNA: TGTGCCAGCTCACCGACTCAGGGGGCGAATCAGCCCCAGCATTTT. Its protein is CASSPTQGANQPQHF.

The chain has TRBV2 and TRBJ2-3; D is possibly TRBD2 (5 bases). CDR3 length: 15 residues. Trimming took 4 bases from V and 0 from J, leaving 11 bases between them. CDR1 and CDR2 from the germline V gene are SNHLY and FYNNEI. The CDR3 protein is CASSGRRTSTDTQYF. The CDR3 DNA reads TGTGCCAGCAGTGGAAGACGGACTAGCACAGATACGCAGTATTTT.

The chain has TRBV5-5 and TRBJ2-7, with D uncertain. Per the germline V gene, CDR1 is SGHKS and CDR2 is YYEKEE (reference sequence). This CDR3 comprises 14 residues. V was pared by 0 bases and J by 0 bases, with 7 bases between. The CDR3 DNA sequence: TGTGCCAGCAGCTTGGACTGGAGCTCCTACGAGCAGTACTTC. Amino acids: CASSLDWSSYEQYF.

The gene calls are TRBV24-1 and TRBJ2-7; D gene uncertain. The CDR3 is made up of 13 amino acids. Germline V lookup: CDR1 KGHDR, CDR2 SFDVKD. V gave up 5 bases and J gave up 7 bases, with 14 bases separating them. The CDR3 sequence is CATSAASKGEQYF. In DNA, the CDR3 is TGTGCCACCAGTGCTGCCTCGAAGGGAGAGCAGTACTTC.

This clone has just one count. V usage is TRBV9 and J usage is TRBJ1-2; 7 bases are shared with TRBD1. Looked up from germline, CDR1 is SGDLS and CDR2 is YYNGEE. Trimming cost V 4 bases and J 0 bases; bases outside gene matches: 6. CDR3 length: 15 amino acids. The CDR3 nucleotides read TGTGCCAGCAGCACAACAGGGGCGCCTAACTATGGCTACACCTTC. It yields the protein CASSTTGAPNYGYTF.

This clone was detected once. The chain couples TRBV6-5 to TRBJ1-6, with 9 bases matching TRBD1. After removal of 7 bases from V and 10 bases from J, the junction contained 5 bases not matched to a gene. Germline V gene lookup returns CDR1 MNHEY and CDR2 SVGAGI. This CDR3 spans 13 amino acids. The CDR3 region is CASKTGGRSPLHF. The CDR3 DNA reads as TGTGCCAGCAAGACAGGGGGTCGATCACCCCTCCACTTT.

V and J are TRBV10-3 and TRBJ1-6, with D maybe TRBD1 (6 bases). The CDR3 is 14 residues long. V was shortened by 11 bases and J by 7 bases, with 18 bases between the two germline ends. Germline V gene data show CDR1 as ENHRY and CDR2 as SYGVKD. Here the CDR3 DNA reads TGTGCCTCCCGTAGGGGGGCGTTCAATTCACCCCTCCACTTT. Translated, it gives CASRRGAFNSPLHF.

The chain is built from TRBV2 and TRBJ1-2; 7 bases line up with TRBD1. Germline values: CDR1 SNHLY, CDR2 FYNNEI. After removal of 9 bases from V and 2 bases from J, the junction contained 12 bases not matched to a gene. The CDR3 length is 15 residues. The CDR3 loop reads CARTTGVLRNYGYTF. For the CDR3, the DNA is TGTGCCAGAACAACAGGGGTACTTCGGAACTATGGCTACACCTTC.

V gene TRBV7-9 combines with J gene TRBJ1-2; 8 bases line up with TRBD1. Germline trimming cut 1 base from V and 8 bases from J; bases unmatched to any gene: 15. The CDR3 covers 17 residues. Germline values: CDR1 SEHNR, CDR2 FQNEAQ (reference sequence). For the CDR3, the DNA is TGTGCCAGCAGCTTAGAACTCGGGACAGGTGTCCGGGGAGGCTACACCTTC. This translates into CASSLELGTGVRGGYTF.

The J gene is TRBJ1-1, the V gene TRBV5-1; unclear D gene. The CDR3 covers 14 residues. Germline V lookup: CDR1 SGHRS, CDR2 YFSETQ. V was cut by 4 bases and J by 6 bases, with 16 bases left in between. CDR3 protein: CASSLLGGVAEAFF. The CDR3 DNA follows: TGCGCCAGCAGCCTGCTCGGCGGGGTGGCTGAAGCTTTCTTT.

The chain employs TRBV5-1 and TRBJ1-1, with 8 nucleotides matching TRBD1. Per germline, CDR1 SGHRS and CDR2 YFSETQ. Losses at the gene ends were 4 bases for V and 0 bases for J; bases not matched to a gene: 8. CDR3 length: 16 amino acids. This CDR3 is CASSAGTGRMNTEAFF. The DNA of the CDR3 is TGCGCCAGCAGCGCGGGGACAGGCCGAATGAACACTGAAGCTTTCTTT. Combining the CDR3 with reference TRBV5-1 and TRBJ1-1 gives the whole variable domain KAGVTQTPRYLIKTRGQQVTLSCSPISGHRSVSWYQQTPGQGLQFLFEYFSETQRNKGNFPGRFSGRQFSNSRSEMNVSTLELGDSALYLCASSAGTGRMNTEAFFGQGTRLTVV.

This clone was counted once. The chain uses TRBV6-5 and TRBJ1-6; TRBD1 matches at 7 bases. Losses at the gene ends were 4 bases for V and 7 bases for J; bases not matched to a gene: 7. This CDR3 has 15 residues. Germline V CDR1 and CDR2: MNHEY, SVGAGI. The CDR3 sequence is CASSSPTGYNSPLHF. Here the CDR3 DNA reads TGTGCCAGCAGTTCCCCGACAGGGTACAATTCACCCCTCCACTTT.

CDR3 residues: CASSERQGSDEKLFF. The CDR3 DNA reads as TGTGCCAGCAGTGAACGTCAGGGGTCCGATGAAAAACTGTTTTTT. J is TRBJ1-4 and V is TRBV2, with D possibly being TRBD1 (6 bases). This CDR3 has 15 amino acids. Trimming took off 2 bases at V and 6 bases at J, with 13 bases between the two ends. Germline V gives CDR1 SNHLY, CDR2 FYNNEI.

V and J are TRBV18 and TRBJ2-3; 8 bases agree with TRBD1. Trimming at V came to 0 bases and at J to 2 bases, leaving 7 bases not matched to a gene. This CDR3 has 17 amino acids. Germline values: CDR1 KGHSH, CDR2 LQKENI. The CDR3 DNA sequence: TGTGCCAGCTCACCACCCAACAGGGGGTCCTTCACAGATACGCAGTATTTT. Its translation is CASSPPNRGSFTDTQYF. The variable domain in full, with the rest retrieved from reference TRBV18 and TRBJ2-3, is NAGVMQNPRHLVRRRGQEARLRCSPMKGHSHVYWYRQLPEEGLKFMVYLQKENIIDESGMPKERFSAEFPKEGPSILRIQQVVRGDSAAYFCASSPPNRGSFTDTQYFGPGTRLTVL.

This sequence joins TRBV7-8 and TRBJ1-1; D gene uncertain. The V gene lost 7 bases and the J gene lost 1 base, with 10 bases spanning the gap. Germline V gene sequence: CDR1 SGHVS, CDR2 FQNEAQ. The CDR3 loop spans 13 amino acids. The CDR3 here is CASTRLTNTEAFF. CDR3 DNA sequence: TGTGCCAGCACCAGACTTACGAACACTGAAGCTTTCTTT.

This chain joins TRBV5-1 and TRBJ2-1; D is uncertain. The germline gives CDR1 SGHRS, CDR2 YFSETQ. There are 13 residues in the CDR3. V was trimmed by 4 bases and J by 7 bases, leaving 12 bases between them. CDR3 loop: CASSPIGVNEQFF. The CDR3 DNA sequence: TGCGCCAGCAGCCCCATTGGAGTAAATGAGCAGTTCTTC.

This chain connects TRBV19 to TRBJ2-7; D not certain. This CDR3 contains 13 residues. The V end lost 3 bases, the J end lost 6 bases, and 12 bases lay between the germline ends. Germline CDR1 LNHDA, CDR2 SQIVND (reference sequence). CDR3 sequence reads: CASSIRGLGEQYF. CDR3 in DNA: TGTGCCAGTAGTATTCGTGGCCTAGGCGAGCAGTACTTC. Full variable domain (remainder filled in from reference TRBV19 and TRBJ2-7): DGGITQSPKYLFRKEGQNVTLSCEQNLNHDAMYWYRQDPGQGLRLIYYSQIVNDFQKGDIAEGYSVSREKKESFPLTVTSAQKNPTAFYLCASSIRGLGEQYFGPGTRLTVT.